This T cell receptor beta chain originates from a study of blood T cell repertoires in COVID-19. Participants' own reports of clinical history determined their cohort assignment. Per the study methods: From reference gene primer amplification, estimates of nucleated cell counts were derived. Sequencing was performed with immunoSEQ multiplex PCR; in TCRdb, only in-frame clones are kept and a portion is missing. V and J calls and clone size follow that table, whereas D and trimming were derived from the DNA. Counted here are 200,000 to 250,000 clones, roughly 80% occurring once; the ten biggest clones make up 1.8%. This CDR3 region has 15 residues. CDR1 and CDR2 from the germline V gene are SEHNR and FQNEAQ (reference sequence). Trimming removed 1 base from V and 6 bases from J; junction bases left unmatched: 3.

This TCR came from a man aged 55 to 70 who had recovered from COVID-19. Sequenced sample: PBMCs or T cells enriched from blood (not recorded which). The genes are TRBV7-9 and TRBJ1-4; 9 bases fit TRBD1. Here the CDR3 reads CASSLGDREDEKLFF. As DNA, the CDR3 is TGTGCCAGCAGCTTAGGGGACAGGGAGGATGAAAAACTGTTTTTT.